This is a list of T cell receptor beta chains from one sample in a study of shared clonotypes between healthy human individuals. The repertoire was sequenced with immunoSEQ multiplex PCR; TCRdb's copy has only in-frame clones and lacks some. The sample consists of about 2.3 million clones, about nine tenths of them appearing once. The sample taken for sequencing was naive CD4+ T cells from PBMCs. These receptors originate from a young man in good health. Some clones in this sample may be carry-over from other donors' samples. The CDR3 runs from the conserved cysteine through the conserved F or W. The D gene is left open where the match is weak.

CDR3nt: TGTGCCAGCAGCCGGGGGCCAAACTCTGGAAACACCATATATTTT
CDR3aa: CASSRGPNSGNTIYF
d_gene: .
v_gene: TRBV7-2
j_gene: TRBJ1-3

CDR3nt: TGCGCCAGCAGAACGGGACTAGCGGGCAACTACGAGCAGTACTTC
CDR3aa: CASRTGLAGNYEQYF
d_gene: TRBD2
v_gene: TRBV5-1
j_gene: TRBJ2-7

CDR3nt: TGTGCCAGCAGCTTATCAACCGGGGAGCTGTTTTTT
CDR3aa: CASSLSTGELFF
d_gene: .
v_gene: TRBV7-8
j_gene: TRBJ2-2

CDR3nt: TGTGCCAGCTCACCGACGGCGGGCGACGAGCAGTACTTC
CDR3aa: CASSPTAGDEQYF
d_gene: .
v_gene: TRBV18
j_gene: TRBJ2-7

CDR3nt: TGTGCCAGCGGTAGACTTCTGAACACTGAAGCTTTCTTT
CDR3aa: CASGRLLNTEAFF
d_gene: .
v_gene: TRBV7-9
j_gene: TRBJ1-1

CDR3nt: TGTGCCAGCAGACATTCTCTGGACAGGGGGCGCCTCGAGCAGTACTTC
CDR3aa: CASRHSLDRGRLEQYF
d_gene: TRBD1
v_gene: TRBV28
j_gene: TRBJ2-7

CDR3nt: TGTGCCAGCTCGGCCGGCCGCGGGCCTCAGCCCCAGCATTTT
CDR3aa: CASSAGRGPQPQHF
d_gene: .
v_gene: TRBV18
j_gene: TRBJ1-5

CDR3nt: TGTGCCAGCAGCTTAGGAGTGGGATCTGATAGTAATGAAAAACTGTTTTTT
CDR3aa: CASSLGVGSDSNEKLFF
d_gene: .
v_gene: TRBV7-2
j_gene: TRBJ1-4

CDR3nt: TGTGCCAGCAGCTTGATACAGGGCAAGGGGAACACTGAAGCTTTCTTT
CDR3aa: CASSLIQGKGNTEAFF
d_gene: .
v_gene: TRBV5-6
j_gene: TRBJ1-1

CDR3nt: TGTGCCAGCCATTCGACAGACTTGGGCTCCTACGAGCAGTACTTC
CDR3aa: CASHSTDLGSYEQYF
d_gene: .
v_gene: TRBV21-1
j_gene: TRBJ2-7

CDR3nt: TGTGCCATCCGGACTAGCGGGGCAATGGGGGATGAGCAGTTCTTC
CDR3aa: CAIRTSGAMGDEQFF
d_gene: TRBD2
v_gene: TRBV10-3
j_gene: TRBJ2-1

CDR3nt: TGCGCCAGCAACCAGGGTGCCCCTAATGAAAAACTGTTTTTT
CDR3aa: CASNQGAPNEKLFF
d_gene: .
v_gene: TRBV5-1
j_gene: TRBJ1-4

CDR3nt: TGCGCCAGCAGCCAAGATAATCGGAATCCGGTAGAGACCCAGTACTTC
CDR3aa: CASSQDNRNPVETQYF
d_gene: .
v_gene: TRBV4-1
j_gene: TRBJ2-5

CDR3nt: TGTGCCAGCAGTTTTAGGTGGACAAGACGGAACAATCAGCCCCAGCATTTT
CDR3aa: CASSFRWTRRNNQPQHF
d_gene: .
v_gene: TRBV28
j_gene: TRBJ1-5

CDR3nt: TGTGCCAGCACACCCTGGGGATTATACTATAATTCACCCCTCCACTTT
CDR3aa: CASTPWGLYYNSPLHF
d_gene: .
v_gene: TRBV27
j_gene: TRBJ1-6

CDR3nt: TGTGCCAGCAGTTTATACCTTTCGTCTGCCAAAAACATTCAGTACTTC
CDR3aa: CASSLYLSSAKNIQYF
d_gene: .
v_gene: TRBV28
j_gene: TRBJ2-4